Listed below are T cell receptor beta chains from one sample, sequenced in a study of blood T cells in healthy people across ages. Using its own MiXCR run on the 5' RACE reads, TCRdb lists one record per CDR3 protein. Here the sample spans 700,000 to 900,000 distinct CDR3 sequences, 50% to 65% being singletons. The sequencing sample was made of blood. These receptors all come from a man older than 75 in good health. Each CDR3 is given with its conserved first and last residue. A D gene is named only where the DNA matches it firmly. Size tells how often a clone was seen (once, few, many) or the class of an expanded clone, and some rows leave it out.

clone_size	d_call	v_call	j_call	cdr3_aa	cdr3_nt
.	.	TRBV29-1	TRBJ2-6	CSVGPRGPGANVPTF	TGCAGCGTTGGGCCCCGGGGCCCTGGGGCCAACGTCCCGACTTTC
few	TRBD1	TRBV29-1	TRBJ1-2	CSVEEMGQSLISNYGYTF	TGCAGCGTTGAAGAGATGGGACAGTCTTTAATTTCTAACTATGGCTACACCTTC
.	.	TRBV5-1	TRBJ2-2	CASSPGPRGSTGELFF	TGCGCCAGCAGCCCAGGACCTAGGGGTAGCACCGGGGAGCTGTTTTTT
few	.	TRBV5-1	TRBJ2-5	CASSLAAGVETQYF	TGCGCCAGCAGCTTGGCCGCGGGTGTGGAGACCCAGTACTTC
.	.	TRBV3-1	TRBJ1-2	CASSQGTTGYTF	TGTGCCAGCAGCCAAGGGACTACTGGCTACACCTTC
.	TRBD2	TRBV14	TRBJ2-7	CASSQGSLAEPYEQYF	TGTGCCAGCAGCCAGGGGTCCCTAGCGGAGCCCTACGAGCAGTACTTC
few	.	TRBV11-2	TRBJ2-7	CASSLDPGGSEQYF	TGTGCCAGCAGCTTAGATCCCGGTGGGTCCGAGCAGTACTTC
.	TRBD1	TRBV6-1	TRBJ2-1	CASSDPDRLGDNEQFF	TGTGCCAGCAGTGACCCGGACAGGCTAGGCGACAATGAGCAGTTCTTC
few	TRBD1	TRBV6-1	TRBJ2-5	CASSDPGGIETQYF	TGTGCCAGCAGTGACCCAGGGGGAATAGAGACCCAGTACTTC
.	.	TRBV25-1	TRBJ1-1	CASRGDSTEAFF	TGTGCCAGCAGAGGGGACTCCACTGAAGCTTTCTTT
few	.	TRBV28	TRBJ2-3	CASSSQPNTQYF	TGTGCCAGCAGTTCACAGCCTAATACGCAGTATTTT
few	TRBD1	TRBV7-2	TRBJ2-5	CASSTAGDRQTQYF	TGTGCCAGCAGTACCGCCGGGGACAGACAGACCCAGTACTTC
.	.	TRBV10-3	TRBJ2-4	CAISELAGAKNIQYF	TGTGCCATCAGTGAGCTTGCCGGGGCCAAAAACATTCAGTACTTC